The 18 T cell receptor beta chains presented below share a single source sample, sequenced in a study of blood T cell repertoires in COVID-19. Some clones are missing from TCRdb's copy, which holds only in-frame ones; the method was immunoSEQ multiplex PCR. The sample includes about 120,000 clones, around 87% seen only once; the top ten take just under 30%. Sequencing was carried out using peripheral blood. These receptors all come from a woman aged 70-85 years with acute or convalescent COVID-19.

J is TRBJ1-1 and V is TRBV5-6; 9 bases line up with TRBD1. Trimming took 2 bases from V and 11 from J; bases not matched to a gene: 10. CDR1 is SGHDT and CDR2 is YYEEEE in the germline V gene. This CDR3 is 14 amino acids long. CDR3 sequence reads: CASSLSGTGLVAFF. The CDR3 bases are TGTGCCAGCAGCTTATCCGGGACAGGGTTGGTTGCTTTCTTT.

The genes are TRBV4-1 and TRBJ1-2; D might be TRBD1 (5 bases). This CDR3 has 17 amino acids. The V gene's germline CDR1 is MGHRA and CDR2 YSYEKL. Deletions cut 3 bases from V and 0 bases from J, with 17 bases between. CDR3 amino acids: CASSHIVSDTANYGYTF. The CDR3 DNA follows: TGCGCCAGCAGCCATATAGTATCGGACACCGCTAACTATGGCTACACCTTC.

This rearrangement joins TRBV19 to TRBJ2-1; D gene unclear. The CDR3 spans 12 residues. The germline V gene has CDR1 LNHDA and CDR2 SQIVND (reference sequence). V was clipped by 5 bases and J by 4 bases, with 6 bases between them. In nucleotides, the CDR3 is TGTGCCAGTAGTGTAAATTACAATGAGCAGTTCTTC. Translating gives CASSVNYNEQFF.

The chain uses TRBV6-1 and TRBJ2-5; D is unresolved. Trimming stripped 2 bases from V and 4 bases from J, with 8 bases between. This CDR3 region has 13 residues. Germline CDR1 reads MNHNS; CDR2 reads SASEGT. In DNA form, the CDR3 reads TGTGCCAGCAGTGAATATCGGAGAGAGACCCAGTACTTC. It specifies CASSEYRRETQYF.

DNA of the CDR3: TGTGCCGGGCACCAAGAGACCCAGTACTTC. Residues: CAGHQETQYF. The chain joins TRBV2 to TRBJ2-5; D unresolved. Germline CDR1 and CDR2: SNHLY and FYNNEI. The CDR3 totals 10 residues. With 11 bases removed from V and 0 bases from J, the gap between germline ends came to 4 bases.

The gene calls are TRBV30 and TRBJ2-5; the D is unclear. The CDR3 is made up of 15 amino acids. Germline assignment: CDR1 GTSNPN and CDR2 SVGIG (reference sequence). Trimming pared 4 bases from V and 5 bases from J, leaving 20 bases between. The CDR3 DNA sequence: TGTGCCTGGACTGTGACATTGTTCAGACCGGAGACCCAGTACTTC. Translation: CAWTVTLFRPETQYF.

The gene calls are TRBV30 and TRBJ1-3; 7 bases align to TRBD1. J gave up 4 bases and V 0 bases, and 15 bases lay outside the gene matches. This CDR3 comprises 18 residues. Germline CDR1 GTSNPN, CDR2 SVGIG (reference sequence). CDR3 sequence (DNA): TGTGCCTGGAGTGTACAATGGGACAGACGCCTGGGAGGAAACACCATATATTTT. Translation gives CAWSVQWDRRLGGNTIYF.

The gene calls are TRBV19 and TRBJ1-6; 7 bases map to TRBD1. The CDR3 consists of 14 residues. With 7 bases clipped from V and 6 bases from J, the junction kept 6 bases outside the gene matches. Germline V lookup: CDR1 LNHDA, CDR2 SQIVND (reference sequence). The CDR3 sequence is CASTRDRANSPLHF. CDR3 in DNA: TGTGCCAGTACCCGGGACAGAGCTAATTCACCCCTCCACTTT. Complete variable domain (other parts from reference TRBV19 and TRBJ1-6): DGGITQSPKYLFRKEGQNVTLSCEQNLNHDAMYWYRQDPGQGLRLIYYSQIVNDFQKGDIAEGYSVSREKKESFPLTVTSAQKNPTAFYLCASTRDRANSPLHFGNGTRLTVT.

CDR3 nucleotide sequence: TGTGCCAGCAGCTTTAGGGGGGGGCAGGCCTATGGCTACACCTTC. Its translation is CASSFRGGQAYGYTF. The V gene is TRBV11-2, the J gene TRBJ1-2; D is perhaps TRBD1 (6 bases). Germline V gene data show CDR1 as SGHAT and CDR2 as FQNNGV. V dropped 3 bases and J dropped 4 bases, with 15 bases sitting between them. CDR3 length: 15 residues. Based on the CDR3 plus reference TRBV11-2 and TRBJ1-2, the full variable domain is EAGVAQSPRYKIIEKRQSVAFWCNPISGHATLYWYQQILGQGPKLLIQFQNNGVVDDSQLPKDRFSAERLKGVDSTLKIQPAKLEDSAVYLCASSFRGGQAYGYTFGSGTRLTVV.

The V call is TRBV3-1 (or the pseudogene TRBV3-2), the J call TRBJ1-1, with a tentative D call TRBD1 (6 bases). The V end was cut by 1 base, the J end by 1 base, with 10 bases between. Germline V gene lookup returns CDR1 LGHDT and CDR2 YNNKEL (reference sequence). CDR3 length: 15 amino acids. The CDR3 loop reads CASSQGQGSNTEAFF. The CDR3 DNA is TGTGCCAGCAGCCAAGGGCAGGGGTCGAACACTGAAGCTTTCTTT.

CDR3 nucleotide sequence: TGCAGCGTTGTGGTGGGGCGACCGAACACCGGGGAGCTGTTTTTT. It is translated as CSVVVGRPNTGELFF. The chain is built from TRBV29-1 and TRBJ2-2; D perhaps matches TRBD1 (5 bases). The CDR3 covers 15 residues. Germline values: CDR1 SQVTM, CDR2 ANQGSEA. V was cut by 4 bases and J by 0 bases, with 12 bases left in between.

This sequence joins TRBV7-6 and TRBJ2-5; maybe TRBD2 (7 bases). The CDR3 is 15 residues long. Germline V gives CDR1 SGHVS, CDR2 FNYEAQ. V was shortened by 5 bases and J by 5 bases, with 18 bases between the two germline ends. Here the CDR3 DNA reads TGTGCCAGCAGCCCGAGCGCGGGGGCTCGGGAGACCCAGTACTTC. Encoded protein: CASSPSAGARETQYF.

This chain connects TRBV28 to TRBJ1-4; 11 bases are a match to TRBD1. This CDR3 contains 15 residues. Unmatched junction bases numbered 12, after V lost 7 bases and J lost 11 bases. Germline loops: CDR1 MDHEN, CDR2 SYDVKM. In DNA, the CDR3 is TGTGCCAGCACAACACCCGGGACAGGGGGTGGGAAACTGTTTTTT. It encodes CASTTPGTGGGKLFF.

This clone was recorded once. The V call is TRBV5-1, the J call TRBJ2-1; D remains unclear. This CDR3 is 14 amino acids long. V lost 0 bases to trimming and J lost 3 bases, with 7 bases between them. CDR1 is SGHRS and CDR2 is YFSETQ in the germline V gene. CDR3 DNA: TGCGCCAGCAGCTTGGATACCGGCTACAATGAGCAGTTCTTC. Its translation is CASSLDTGYNEQFF.

The chain joins TRBV24-1 to TRBJ1-2; D not certain. Germline V gene data show CDR1 as KGHDR and CDR2 as SFDVKD. The CDR3 contains 19 residues. Trimming shortened V by 1 base and J by 4 bases, and 24 bases separated the two germline ends. The CDR3 reads CATSDFLENAAANFYGYTF. For the CDR3, the DNA is TGTGCCACCAGTGATTTCTTAGAGAATGCGGCAGCAAATTTCTATGGCTACACCTTC.

The chain is built from TRBV28 and TRBJ1-1; 8 bases line up with TRBD1. After removal of 9 bases from V and 6 bases from J, the junction contained 6 bases not matched to a gene. CDR1 MDHEN and CDR2 SYDVKM come from the germline V gene. This CDR3 has 12 residues. CDR3 coding DNA: TGTGCCAGTGGGACAGGTGGGGCTGAAGCTTTCTTT. It codes for CASGTGGAEAFF.

The rearrangement links TRBV20-1 to TRBJ2-7, with TRBD1 as a possible D gene (6 bases). V shed 3 bases and J shed 5 bases, with 14 bases lying between them. The CDR3 sequence is 13 residues long. Germline V gene sequence: CDR1 DFQATT, CDR2 SNEGSKA (reference sequence). CDR3 bases: TGCAGTGCTAGTGAGGCCCCAGGGGACGAGCAGTACTTC. As protein: CSASEAPGDEQYF.

This clone was seen only once. The chain recombines TRBV9 with TRBJ1-1; no clear D gene. There are 12 residues in the CDR3. The ends were cut back, 4 bases at V and 11 bases at J, with 15 bases in the middle. Germline CDR1 is SGDLS and CDR2 is YYNGEE. The CDR3 bases are TGTGCCAGCAGCTCGCGAGAACAGAACGCTTTCTTT. Its translation is CASSSREQNAFF.